This is a list of T cell receptor beta chains from one sample in a study of T-cell memory formation after mild COVID-19. From the 5' RACE reads, TCRdb called clonotypes with MiXCR, one entry per CDR3 protein. Here the sample spans some 600,000 distinct CDR3 sequences, 17% being singletons. Material: PBMCs or a T cell subset sorted from them (not recorded which). These receptors were obtained from an adult woman who had mild COVID-19 (a few samples of this study predate the infection). Cell type and time point are not known. The conserved cysteine and the conserved F or W are not part of the CDR3 here. A row's size may be missing; if present it is once, few, many or a size class.

V	size	J	CDR3
TRBV10-3	few	TRBJ2-1	AISVTGSDSYNEQF
TRBV11-2	.	TRBJ2-5	ASSLAATSGEETQY
TRBV7-9	few	TRBJ1-2	ASSHSKGQYGYT
TRBV7-9	few	TRBJ2-4	ASSPSQQLAKNIQY
TRBV24-1	.	TRBJ2-1	ATSDTTVGGAYNEQF
TRBV28	few	TRBJ1-1	ASSQDRGRGTEAF
TRBV7-8	few	TRBJ2-7	ASSRQNYEQY
TRBV12-3/TRBV12-4	few	TRBJ2-7	ASSFAGRAYEQY
TRBV24-1	.	TRBJ2-7	ATSDSTGKGYEQY
TRBV27	few	TRBJ2-3	ASIGTSGSRTDTQY
TRBV7-8	few	TRBJ1-5	ASSLARGPSNQPQH
TRBV20-1	.	TRBJ2-1	SARGSTAGGLNEQF
TRBV20-1	many	TRBJ2-6	SAREGGAGANVLT
TRBV5-5	.	TRBJ2-1	ASSQTSGSMYEQF
TRBV7-6	.	TRBJ2-3	ASSRDRVTDTQY
TRBV6-5	.	TRBJ2-1	ASSRSGSRLAEQF
TRBV25-1	.	TRBJ2-1	ASSTRGQGVGWSYNEQF
TRBV7-9	.	TRBJ1-2	ASSLRASRDRSSYGYT
TRBV20-1	.	TRBJ2-1	SAKGTADYNEQF
TRBV18	.	TRBJ1-1	ASSLRQGRRTEAF
TRBV2	.	TRBJ2-1	ATQREASYNEQF
TRBV12-3/TRBV12-4	.	TRBJ2-1	ASSYGQGAIGQF
TRBV19	few	TRBJ1-4	ASRDPGQGNEKLF
TRBV7-2	few	TRBJ1-4	ASSKRGQGDEKLF
TRBV12-3/TRBV12-4	.	TRBJ2-5	ASSFTTLAGETQY
TRBV7-6	.	TRBJ1-2	ASSLGGQGNHIYT
TRBV29-1	.	TRBJ2-1	SGTGGSFMNEQF
TRBV12-3/TRBV12-4	.	TRBJ2-5	ASTLAGGETQY
TRBV13	.	TRBJ1-1	ASRKGGVANTEAF
TRBV6-2/TRBV6-3	.	TRBJ2-1	ASSYITSGSREQF
TRBV29-1	.	TRBJ2-5	SVRERGQETQY
TRBV5-4	few	TRBJ2-7	ASSWSGRAPIRPYEQY
TRBV7-9	.	TRBJ1-1	ASSFIRLGQNTEAF
TRBV3-1	few	TRBJ1-1	ASSRHLDRQNTEAF
TRBV12-5	few	TRBJ2-4	ASGLVRPPKNIQY
TRBV7-9	.	TRBJ2-3	AGRLAGAGTDTQY
TRBV5-6	.	TRBJ2-7	ASSWAGTYIYEQY
TRBV7-9	.	TRBJ1-1	ASSPRDNTEAF